A selection of T cell receptor beta chains follows, all from one sample in a study of blood T cell repertoires in COVID-19. Libraries were prepared by immunoSEQ multiplex PCR; TCRdb keeps only in-frame clonotypes and omits some of them. Among a few hundred thousand clones listed, roughly 80% were seen once. Source material: peripheral blood. These receptors originate from a woman aged 80 or over with acute or convalescent COVID-19. Each CDR3 is given with its conserved first and last residue. D genes are given only for firm matches. Size tells how often a clone was seen (once, few, many) or the class of an expanded clone, and some rows leave it out.

CASSFTWTSGNTIYF,TGTGCCAGCAGCTTCACTTGGACTAGCGGAAACACCATATATTTT,NA,TRBJ1-3,TRBV7-9,NA
CSVERQSRDTQYF,TGCAGCGTAGAAAGACAGTCTAGAGATACGCAGTATTTT,NA,TRBJ2-3,TRBV29-1,few
CASSQVTGYEKLFF,TGCGCCAGCAGCCAAGTAACGGGGTATGAAAAACTGTTTTTT,NA,TRBJ1-4,TRBV4-3,few
CASSLASGSKATNEKLFF,TGCGCCAGCAGCTTGGCCTCGGGGTCCAAAGCAACTAATGAAAAACTGTTTTTT,NA,TRBJ1-4,TRBV5-1,NA
CASCLRAEAFF,TGTGCCAGCTGCCTTCGAGCTGAAGCTTTCTTT,NA,TRBJ1-1,TRBV2,few
CASSRLAGVEGDTQYF,TGCGCCAGCAGCCGACTAGCGGGAGTTGAAGGTGATACGCAGTATTTT,TRBD2,TRBJ2-3,TRBV5-1,NA
CASSLTRLAGGLDTQYF,TGTGCCAGTAGTCTGACCCGACTAGCGGGGGGGCTCGATACGCAGTATTTT,TRBD2,TRBJ2-3,TRBV19,NA
CASSFHSGLAAEETQYF,TGTGCCAGCAGTTTCCATTCGGGACTAGCGGCGGAAGAGACCCAGTACTTC,TRBD2,TRBJ2-5,TRBV28,once
CASSDRQGGINTEAFF,TGTGCCAGCAGTGATCGACAGGGTGGCATAAACACTGAAGCTTTCTTT,TRBD1,TRBJ1-1,TRBV2,once
CATSDLGSGGNEQFF,TGTGCCACCAGTGATTTAGGTAGCGGGGGCAATGAGCAGTTCTTC,TRBD2,TRBJ2-1,TRBV24-1,NA
CASSLPGQGATGELFF,TGTGCCAGCAGCTTACCGGGACAGGGGGCCACCGGGGAGCTGTTTTTT,TRBD1,TRBJ2-2,TRBV5-6,NA
CAWGRGTEAFF,TGTGCCTGGGGACGGGGCACTGAAGCTTTCTTT,NA,TRBJ1-1,TRBV30,NA
CASSLEGGRRDTQYF,TGCGCCAGCAGCTTGGAAGGCGGGAGGAGAGATACGCAGTATTTT,TRBD2,TRBJ2-3,TRBV5-1,NA
CAGSYAGQGSTEQYF,TGTGCCGGCAGCTATGCGGGACAGGGTAGTACCGAGCAGTACTTC,TRBD1,TRBJ2-7,TRBV7-2,NA
CASSRQVYGYTF,TGTGCCAGCAGCCGACAGGTCTATGGCTACACCTTC,NA,TRBJ1-2,TRBV3-1/TRBV3-2,NA
CASSFGASGYNEQFF,TGTGCCAGCAGTTTCGGGGCTAGCGGCTACAATGAGCAGTTCTTC,TRBD2,TRBJ2-1,TRBV27,once
CASSQTSGRDTQYF,TGTGCCAGCAGCCAGACTAGCGGGAGGGATACGCAGTATTTT,TRBD2,TRBJ2-3,TRBV7-3,NA